The entry below gives a single T cell receptor beta chain sequence along with its context. No antigen is known for it. This sample is drawn from a study of vaccination effects on CD4 cells after COVID-19. Notes on the study in general: Only a single clone (1 of 255 vaccine-induced clones in healthy vaccinees) cross-reacted with common cold coronaviruses.

The table came from immunoSEQ multiplex PCR; TCRdb's copy has only in-frame clones and leaves some out. The data show almost 70,000 clones, around 70% seen once. Using viral peptide pools, the ViraFEST assay grew out antigen-specific CD4+ T cells prior to sequencing. Scientists isolated CD4+ T cells after a roughly ten-day culture period ended. Either the mRNA-1273 or the BNT162b2 vaccine was given to participants as two doses. None of these healthy vaccinees had been infected with SARS-CoV-2 before vaccination. CDR3 length: 15 amino acids. V dropped 0 bases and J dropped 4 bases, with 13 bases sitting between them. Germline V CDR1 and CDR2: SGDLS, YYNGEE.

J is TRBJ1-1 and V is TRBV9; D may be TRBD1 (5 bases). This receptor was identified in a human donor who received a COVID-19 vaccine. Sequences were derived from CD4+ T cells from PBMCs cultured with HCoV-229E spike peptides, sampled after COVID-19 vaccination. The CDR3 region is CASSVVTGGSTEAFF. The CDR3 DNA sequence: TGTGCCAGCAGCGTAGTGACGGGGGGGAGCACTGAAGCTTTCTTT.